This T cell receptor (beta chain) was recorded in a study of tumor-infiltrating lymphocytes in primary liver carcinoma. Study-level points and caveats: Paired tumor-adjacent and tumor-blood samples overlapped less than tumor region pairs did. Found in all five tumor regions were only about 7-25% of top clones.

Scientists recovered RNA and DNA together from roughly 21-30 mg of unsorted bulk tissue. By share, this clonotype counts as medium-sized. What it binds is not known. The CDR3 consists of 13 residues. Losses at the gene ends were 0 bases for V and 6 bases for J; bases not matched to a gene: 0. Germline lookup yields CDR1 SGHTS and CDR2 YDEGEE. cDNA specific to TCR beta was made from about 550 ng of total RNA, with a constant-region primer employed for priming. Slightly modified ARM-PCR, run as three nested multiplex PCR rounds, produced the TCR beta libraries. In the first two PCR rounds, TRBV1-TRBV30 forward primers were paired with a C-beta reverse primer, and each round lasted around 10 cycles. TCRdb re-called the multiplex PCR reads with MiXCR, one entry per CDR3 protein. The data contain fewer than 40,000 distinct CDR3 sequences, roughly two thirds of them singletons.

The sample consisted of liver tumor tissue from sampling region 3. Documented subset: tumor region T3, left-lateral pole. The receptor was isolated from a woman aged 30 to 39 with primary liver carcinoma and hepatitis B virus infection. V is TRBV5-8 and J is TRBJ2-1; 7 nucleotides agree with TRBD1. CDR3 DNA sequence: TGTGCCAGCAGCTTGGACAGGGGCAATGAGCAGTTCTTC. Translating gives CASSLDRGNEQFF.